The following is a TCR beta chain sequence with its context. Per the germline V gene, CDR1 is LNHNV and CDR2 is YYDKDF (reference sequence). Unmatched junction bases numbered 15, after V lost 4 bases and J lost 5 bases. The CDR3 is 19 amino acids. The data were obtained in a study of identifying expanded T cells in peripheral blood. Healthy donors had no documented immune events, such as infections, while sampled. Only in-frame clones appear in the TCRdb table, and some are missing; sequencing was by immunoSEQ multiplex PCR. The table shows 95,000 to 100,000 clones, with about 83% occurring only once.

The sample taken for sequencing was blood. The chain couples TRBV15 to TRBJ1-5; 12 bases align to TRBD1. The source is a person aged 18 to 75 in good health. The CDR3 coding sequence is TGTGCCACCAGCACAACGATGGGGAGGGGACAGGGGGCGCATCAGCCCCAGCATTTT. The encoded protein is CATSTTMGRGQGAHQPQHF.